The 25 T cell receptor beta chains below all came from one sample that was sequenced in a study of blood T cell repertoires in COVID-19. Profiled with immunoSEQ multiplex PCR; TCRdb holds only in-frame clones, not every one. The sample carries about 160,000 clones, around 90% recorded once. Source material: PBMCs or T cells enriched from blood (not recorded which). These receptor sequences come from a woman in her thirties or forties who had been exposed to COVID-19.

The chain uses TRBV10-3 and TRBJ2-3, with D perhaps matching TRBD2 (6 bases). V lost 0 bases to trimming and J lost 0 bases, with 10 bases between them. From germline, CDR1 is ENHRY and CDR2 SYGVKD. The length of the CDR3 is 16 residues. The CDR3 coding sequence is TGTGCCATCAGTGAGTCGCGGGGAGTTAGCACAGATACGCAGTATTTT. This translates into CAISESRGVSTDTQYF.

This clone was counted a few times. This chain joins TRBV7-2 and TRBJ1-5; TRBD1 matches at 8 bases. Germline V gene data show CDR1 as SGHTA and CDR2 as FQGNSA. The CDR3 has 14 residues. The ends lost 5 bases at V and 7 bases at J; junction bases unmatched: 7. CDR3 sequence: CASSQGQGRQPQHF. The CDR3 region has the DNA TGTGCCAGCAGCCAAGGACAGGGCAGGCAGCCCCAGCATTTT.

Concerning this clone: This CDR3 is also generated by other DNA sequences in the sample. CDR3 coding DNA: TGTGCCAGCAGCTTACAGGGTTGGAATACCGGGGAGCTGTTTTTT. Protein: CASSLQGWNTGELFF. V and J are TRBV5-6 and TRBJ2-2, with a weak D call TRBD1 (6 bases). CDR1 and CDR2 (germline): SGHDT, YYEEEE. With 2 bases removed from V and 5 bases from J, the gap between germline ends came to 13 bases. The CDR3 consists of 15 residues.

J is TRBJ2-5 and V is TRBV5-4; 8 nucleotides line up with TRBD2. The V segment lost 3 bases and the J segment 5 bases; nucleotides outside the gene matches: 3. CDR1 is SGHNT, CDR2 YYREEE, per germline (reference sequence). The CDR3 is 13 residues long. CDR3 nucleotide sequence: TGTGCCAGCAGCTCGGGGGGGAGGGAGACCCAGTACTTC. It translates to CASSSGGRETQYF.

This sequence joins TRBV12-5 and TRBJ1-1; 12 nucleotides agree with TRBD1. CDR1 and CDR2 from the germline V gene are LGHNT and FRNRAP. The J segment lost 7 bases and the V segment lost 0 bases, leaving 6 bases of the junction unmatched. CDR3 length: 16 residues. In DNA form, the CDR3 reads TGTGCTAGTGGTTTGGTACGGGGACAGGGGGCACTTGAAGCTTTCTTT. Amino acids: CASGLVRGQGALEAFF.

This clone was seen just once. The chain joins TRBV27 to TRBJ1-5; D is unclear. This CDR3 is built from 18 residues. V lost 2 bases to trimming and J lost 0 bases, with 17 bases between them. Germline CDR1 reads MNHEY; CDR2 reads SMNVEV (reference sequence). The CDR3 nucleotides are TGTGCCAGCAGTTTAGGCAGGCCGGGAGAATATAGCAATCAGCCCCAGCATTTT. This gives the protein CASSLGRPGEYSNQPQHF.

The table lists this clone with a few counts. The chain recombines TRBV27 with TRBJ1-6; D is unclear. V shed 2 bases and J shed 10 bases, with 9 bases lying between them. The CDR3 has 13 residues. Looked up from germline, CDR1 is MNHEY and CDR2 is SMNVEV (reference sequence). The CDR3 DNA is TGTGCCAGCAGTTTAACGAGGAGCTCACCCCTCCACTTT. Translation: CASSLTRSSPLHF.

The CDR3 is CASSIGTFTGELFF. The CDR3 DNA reads as TGTGCCAGCAGCATCGGGACTTTCACCGGGGAGCTGTTTTTT. The rearrangement links TRBV9 to TRBJ2-2; D might be TRBD2 (6 bases). Germline CDR1 SGDLS, CDR2 YYNGEE. The V gene lost 4 bases and the J gene lost 4 bases, with 11 bases spanning the gap. This CDR3 contains 14 residues. Complete variable domain (other parts from reference TRBV9 and TRBJ2-2): DSGVTQTPKHLITATGQRVTLRCSPRSGDLSVYWYQQSLDQGLQFLIQYYNGEERAKGNILERFSAQQFPDLHSELNLSSLELGDSALYFCASSIGTFTGELFFGEGSRLTVL.

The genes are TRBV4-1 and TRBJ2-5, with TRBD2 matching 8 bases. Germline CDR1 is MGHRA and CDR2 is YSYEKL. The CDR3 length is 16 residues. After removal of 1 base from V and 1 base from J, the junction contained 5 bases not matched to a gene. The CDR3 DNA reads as TGCGCCAGCAGCCAAGTTGGCGGGGGGCTCCAAGAGACCCAGTACTTC. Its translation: CASSQVGGGLQETQYF.

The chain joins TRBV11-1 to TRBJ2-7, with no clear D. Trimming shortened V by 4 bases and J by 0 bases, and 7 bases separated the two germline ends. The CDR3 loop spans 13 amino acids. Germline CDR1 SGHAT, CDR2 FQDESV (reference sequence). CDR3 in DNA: TGTGCCAGCAGCTCGCAGGTCTCCTACGAGCAGTACTTC. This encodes CASSSQVSYEQYF.

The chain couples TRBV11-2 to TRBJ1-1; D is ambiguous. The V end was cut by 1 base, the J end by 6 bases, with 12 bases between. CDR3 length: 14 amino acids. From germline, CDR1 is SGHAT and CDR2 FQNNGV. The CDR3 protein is CASSLVSGTAEAFF. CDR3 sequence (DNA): TGTGCCAGCAGCTTAGTGTCAGGTACTGCTGAAGCTTTCTTT.

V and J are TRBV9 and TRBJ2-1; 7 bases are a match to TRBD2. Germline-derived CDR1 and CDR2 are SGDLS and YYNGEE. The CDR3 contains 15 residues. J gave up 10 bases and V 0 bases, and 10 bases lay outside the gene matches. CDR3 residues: CASSVEGFRRGEQFF. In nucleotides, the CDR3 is TGTGCCAGCAGCGTAGAGGGGTTTAGGCGGGGGGAGCAGTTCTTC.

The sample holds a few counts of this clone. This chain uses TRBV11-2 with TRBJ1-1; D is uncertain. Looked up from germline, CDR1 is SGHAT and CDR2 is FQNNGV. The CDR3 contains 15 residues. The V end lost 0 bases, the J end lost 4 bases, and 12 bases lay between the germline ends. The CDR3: CASSLDRRAGTEAFF. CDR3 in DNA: TGTGCCAGCAGCTTAGATAGGCGGGCGGGCACTGAAGCTTTCTTT.

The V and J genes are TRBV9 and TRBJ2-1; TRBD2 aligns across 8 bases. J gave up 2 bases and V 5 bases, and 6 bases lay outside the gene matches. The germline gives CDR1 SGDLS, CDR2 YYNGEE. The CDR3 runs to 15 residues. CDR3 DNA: TGTGCCAGCAGTGGGGGCGGGAGGACCTACAATGAGCAGTTCTTC. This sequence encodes CASSGGGRTYNEQFF.

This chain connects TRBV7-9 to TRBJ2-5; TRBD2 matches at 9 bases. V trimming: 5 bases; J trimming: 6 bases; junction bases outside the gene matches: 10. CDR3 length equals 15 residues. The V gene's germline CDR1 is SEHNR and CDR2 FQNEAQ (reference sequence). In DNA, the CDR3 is TGTGCCAGCAGCCGCGGGGGACTAGCTCAGCAGACCCAGTACTTC. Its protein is CASSRGGLAQQTQYF.

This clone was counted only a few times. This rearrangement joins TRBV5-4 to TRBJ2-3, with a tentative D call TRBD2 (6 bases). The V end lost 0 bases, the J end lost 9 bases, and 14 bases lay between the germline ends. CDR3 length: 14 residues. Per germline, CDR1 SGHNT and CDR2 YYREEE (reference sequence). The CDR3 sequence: CASSLDASVATQYF. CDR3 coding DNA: TGTGCCAGCAGCTTGGATGCTAGCGTTGCGACGCAGTATTTT. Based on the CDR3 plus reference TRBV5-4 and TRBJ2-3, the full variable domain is ETGVTQSPTHLIKTRGQQVTLRCSSQSGHNTVSWYQQALGQGPQFIFQYYREEENGRGNFPPRFSGLQFPNYSSELNVNALELDDSALYLCASSLDASVATQYFGPGTRLTVL.

CDR3 bases: TGTGCCAGCAGCGATGCCTTGCCCGCGGGCGGAAACACCATATATTTT. It translates to CASSDALPAGGNTIYF. The V gene is TRBV9, the J gene TRBJ1-3; D call uncertain. The V gene's germline CDR1 is SGDLS and CDR2 YYNGEE. There are 16 residues in the CDR3. Trimming removed 3 bases from V and 4 bases from J, with 17 bases in between.

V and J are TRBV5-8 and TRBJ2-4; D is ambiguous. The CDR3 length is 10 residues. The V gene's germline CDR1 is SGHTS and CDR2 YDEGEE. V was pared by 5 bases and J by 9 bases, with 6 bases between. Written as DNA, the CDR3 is TGTGCCAGCAGGGTCGGCATTCAGTACTTC. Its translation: CASRVGIQYF.

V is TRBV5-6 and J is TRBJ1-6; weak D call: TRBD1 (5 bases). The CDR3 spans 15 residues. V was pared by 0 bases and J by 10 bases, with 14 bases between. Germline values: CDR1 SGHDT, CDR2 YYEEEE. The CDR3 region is CASSLGQRGGSPLHF. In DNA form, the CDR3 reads TGTGCCAGCAGCTTGGGACAGCGGGGGGGATCACCCCTCCACTTT.

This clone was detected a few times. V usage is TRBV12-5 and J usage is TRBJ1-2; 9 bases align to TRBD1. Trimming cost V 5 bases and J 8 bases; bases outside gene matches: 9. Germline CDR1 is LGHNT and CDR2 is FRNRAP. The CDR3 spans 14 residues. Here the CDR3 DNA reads TGTGCTAGTGGTATTGGGACAGGGACAGGGGGCTACACCTTC. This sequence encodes CASGIGTGTGGYTF.

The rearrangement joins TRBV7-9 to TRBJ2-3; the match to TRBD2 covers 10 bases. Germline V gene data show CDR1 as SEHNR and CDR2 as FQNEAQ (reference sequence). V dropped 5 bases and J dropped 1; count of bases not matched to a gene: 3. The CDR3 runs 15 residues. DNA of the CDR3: TGTGCCAGCAGCGAGCGGGGGGGACGCACAGATACGCAGTATTTT. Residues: CASSERGGRTDTQYF.

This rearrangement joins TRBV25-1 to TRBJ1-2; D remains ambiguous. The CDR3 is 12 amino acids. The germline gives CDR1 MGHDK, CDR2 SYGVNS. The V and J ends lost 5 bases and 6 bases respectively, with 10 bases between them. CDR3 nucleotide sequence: TGTGCCAGCAGTTTATTGCAGGATGGCTACACCTTC. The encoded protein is CASSLLQDGYTF.

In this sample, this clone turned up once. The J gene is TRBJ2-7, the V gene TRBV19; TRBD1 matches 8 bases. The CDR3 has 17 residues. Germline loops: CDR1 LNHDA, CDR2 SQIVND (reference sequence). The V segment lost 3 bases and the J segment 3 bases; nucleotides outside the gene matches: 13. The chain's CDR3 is CASSIRKSGGQVYEQYF. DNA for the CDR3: TGTGCCAGTAGTATTCGAAAGTCCGGGGGACAGGTCTACGAGCAGTACTTC.

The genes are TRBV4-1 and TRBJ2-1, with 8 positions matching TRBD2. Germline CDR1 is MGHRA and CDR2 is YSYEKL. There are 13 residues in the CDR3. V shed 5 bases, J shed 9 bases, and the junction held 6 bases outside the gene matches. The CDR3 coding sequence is TGCGCCAGCAGCACCCGGCGGGGGGTTGAGCAGTTCTTC. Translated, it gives CASSTRRGVEQFF.

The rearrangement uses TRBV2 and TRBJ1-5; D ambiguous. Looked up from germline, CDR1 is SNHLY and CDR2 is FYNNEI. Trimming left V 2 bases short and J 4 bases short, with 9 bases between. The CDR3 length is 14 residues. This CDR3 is CASSERNRNQPQHF. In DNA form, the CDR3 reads TGTGCCAGCAGTGAAAGAAACAGAAATCAGCCCCAGCATTTT.